The 19 T cell receptor beta chains below were found in one sample sequenced in a study of blood T cell repertoires in COVID-19 (dated by TCRdb to 2019 to 2021). Library preparation used the immunoSEQ multiplex PCR assay. In its TCRdb copy, this immuneACCESS table keeps in-frame sequences only and misses some clones. Where compared with another copy, unresolved V genes explain less than half of these, and the others have no known cause. For this sample the table gives about 36,000 clones, of which roughly 78% were detected only once. The ten largest clones add up to approximately 30% of the sample. Sample: peripheral blood. The receptors stem from a man aged 60 to 69 with acute or convalescent COVID-19.

This chain connects TRBV7-9 to TRBJ2-2; D perhaps matches TRBD2 (7 bases). Trimming stripped 4 bases from V and 0 bases from J, with 15 bases between. Germline values: CDR1 SEHNR, CDR2 FQNEAQ (reference sequence). The CDR3 totals 17 residues. The CDR3 DNA sequence: TGTGCCAGCAGCTGGTGGGGGGGCCCAGCGAACACCGGGGAGCTGTTTTTT. This sequence encodes CASSWWGGPANTGELFF.

The V and J genes are TRBV11-3 and TRBJ2-7; no reliable D call. V gave up 5 bases and J gave up 0 bases, with 8 bases separating them. Germline V gene lookup returns CDR1 SGHNT and CDR2 YENEEA. CDR3 length: 13 residues. CDR3 loop: CASSERPSYEQYF. Here the CDR3 DNA reads TGTGCCAGCAGCGAGCGCCCCTCCTACGAGCAGTACTTC.

The chain links TRBV10-3 to TRBJ1-5; perhaps TRBD1 as D (5 bases). Per germline, CDR1 ENHRY and CDR2 SYGVKD. V was shortened by 11 bases and J by 7 bases, with 21 bases between the two germline ends. There are 14 residues in the CDR3. In nucleotides, the CDR3 is TGTGCCGTCGCTACCGCAGGGTCCCAGCAGCCCCAGCATTTT. Translation: CAVATAGSQQPQHF.

This clone was picked up one time. As DNA, the CDR3 is TGTGCCAGCAGCTTAGGAGCGGGAGGGCCCGGCACCGGGGAGCTGTTTTTT. It yields the protein CASSLGAGGPGTGELFF. This chain uses TRBV7-6 with TRBJ2-2, with 10 bases lining up with TRBD2. The CDR3 contains 17 residues. CDR1 and CDR2 from the germline V gene are SGHVS and FNYEAQ. J lost 4 bases, V lost 1 base, and 6 bases had no gene match.

This clone was seen a few times. The chain carries TRBV19 and TRBJ2-1; 8 bases are shared with TRBD2. The CDR3 extends over 16 amino acids. Trimming cost V 7 bases and J 6 bases; bases outside gene matches: 14. Germline values: CDR1 LNHDA, CDR2 SQIVND (reference sequence). The CDR3 DNA sequence: TGTGCCAGTATCCCAAGAACGGGAGGGAACCCCAATGAGCAGTTCTTC. This translates into CASIPRTGGNPNEQFF.

This clone was seen a handful of times. This chain joins TRBV5-1 and TRBJ2-2; D is perhaps TRBD2 (5 bases). Germline CDR1 SGHRS, CDR2 YFSETQ. Trimming pared 5 bases from V and 3 bases from J, leaving 14 bases between. The CDR3 consists of 15 residues. Here the CDR3 reads CASRAEALHTGELFF. The CDR3 DNA sequence: TGCGCCAGCAGGGCGGAGGCGCTGCACACCGGGGAGCTGTTTTTT.

V usage is TRBV20-1 and J usage is TRBJ1-1; 9 nucleotides agree with TRBD1. There are 11 residues in the CDR3. Trimming cost V 4 bases and J 11 bases; bases outside gene matches: 5. Germline V gene sequence: CDR1 DFQATT, CDR2 SNEGSKA (reference sequence). Here the CDR3 DNA reads TGCAGTGCTAACAGGGGGCTCCCGGCTTTCTTT. Its protein product is CSANRGLPAFF.

The chain carries TRBV7-2 and TRBJ2-3; TRBD1 aligns across 8 bases. The germline CDR1 and CDR2 sequences are SGHTA and FQGNSA. With V trimmed by 5 bases and J by 0 bases, 4 bases remained unmatched. The CDR3 covers 15 residues. DNA of the CDR3: TGTGCCAGCAGCCTGGGACAGGCCAGCACAGATACGCAGTATTTT. This gives the protein CASSLGQASTDTQYF.

The chain recombines TRBV9 with TRBJ1-5, with no clear D. This CDR3 has 15 amino acids. The germline V gene has CDR1 SGDLS and CDR2 YYNGEE. Trimming shortened V by 3 bases and J by 0 bases, and 10 bases separated the two germline ends. In nucleotides, the CDR3 is TGTGCCAGCAGCGGAAACCCAGATAGCAATCAGCCCCAGCATTTT. Translating it yields CASSGNPDSNQPQHF.

There are many counts of this clone. V usage is TRBV29-1 and J usage is TRBJ1-1; D not resolved. V lost 7 bases and J 5 bases, leaving 11 bases between the germline ends. Germline V lookup: CDR1 SQVTM, CDR2 ANQGSEA. There are 11 residues in the CDR3. The CDR3 is CSGRGATEAFF. The DNA of the CDR3 is TGCAGCGGACGGGGAGCTACTGAAGCTTTCTTT.

This clone was detected only once. V and J are TRBV2 and TRBJ2-5; weak D call: TRBD2 (5 bases). The CDR3 extends over 14 amino acids. Looked up from germline, CDR1 is SNHLY and CDR2 is FYNNEI. V lost 6 bases to trimming and J lost 5 bases, with 16 bases between them. The CDR3: CASSALKSGETQYF. The CDR3 nucleotides are TGTGCCAGCAGCGCACTTAAATCGGGGGAGACCCAGTACTTC.

The chain couples TRBV4-1 to TRBJ2-1; 8 nucleotides agree with TRBD2. CDR3 length: 17 residues. The junction had 11 bases not matched to a gene; V was cut back by 1 base and J by 6 bases. Germline loops: CDR1 MGHRA, CDR2 YSYEKL. The CDR3 spells CASSQVAGLAIGNEQFF. In DNA, the CDR3 is TGCGCCAGCAGCCAAGTCGCAGGACTAGCCATAGGCAATGAGCAGTTCTTC.

V usage is TRBV13 and J usage is TRBJ2-1, with TRBD2 matching over 10 bases. Germline lookup yields CDR1 PRHDT and CDR2 FYEKMQ (reference sequence). Trimming at V came to 1 base and at J to 6 bases, leaving 12 bases not matched to a gene. This CDR3 comprises 18 residues. The DNA for the CDR3 is TGTGCCAGCAGCTTAGCTAGCGGGAGTTTCGGAATTCCCAATGAGCAGTTCTTC. This codes for CASSLASGSFGIPNEQFF.

The J gene is TRBJ2-7, the V gene TRBV7-8, with 7 nucleotides matching TRBD2. CDR3 length: 15 residues. The V gene end was trimmed by 0 bases and the J gene end by 3 bases; junction bases not matched to a gene: 5. Germline V CDR1 and CDR2: SGHVS, FQNEAQ. This chain's CDR3 is CASSLASRGVYEQYF. As DNA, the CDR3 is TGTGCCAGCAGCTTAGCGAGCCGGGGGGTCTACGAGCAGTACTTC. Using reference TRBV7-8 and TRBJ2-7 for the parts outside the CDR3, the full variable domain is GAGVSQSPRYKVAKRGQDVALRCDPISGHVSLFWYQQALGQGPEFLTYFQNEAQLDKSGLPSDRFFAERPEGSVSTLKIQRTQQEDSAVYLCASSLASRGVYEQYFGPGTRLTVT.

This clone has just a few counts. The V call is TRBV28, the J call TRBJ1-5; a possible D gene is TRBD1 (5 bases). The ends were cut back, 4 bases at V and 8 bases at J, with 9 bases in the middle. The length of the CDR3 is 12 residues. CDR1 is MDHEN and CDR2 is SYDVKM in the germline V gene. The CDR3 bases are TGTGCCAGCAGTTCTCAGGACAAGCCCCAGCATTTT. Translating gives CASSSQDKPQHF.

The chain recombines TRBV24-1 with TRBJ1-4; the D is unclear. The ends were cut back, 2 bases at V and 5 bases at J, with 11 bases in the middle. Germline-derived CDR1 and CDR2 are KGHDR and SFDVKD. CDR3 length equals 15 residues. CDR3 loop: CATSDSRKSNEKLFF. The CDR3 region has the DNA TGTGCCACCAGTGATTCCAGGAAATCGAATGAAAAACTGTTTTTT.

This clone has only a few counts. The V call is TRBV5-1, the J call TRBJ1-5; 7 bases line up with TRBD1. The junction had 7 bases not matched to a gene; V was cut back by 0 bases and J by 7 bases. The CDR3 is 15 amino acids. CDR1 SGHRS and CDR2 YFSETQ come from the germline V gene. The CDR3 sequence: CASSLEGTVNQPQHF. CDR3 sequence (DNA): TGCGCCAGCAGCTTGGAAGGGACAGTCAACCAGCCCCAGCATTTT.

The V and J genes are TRBV6-6 and TRBJ2-7; D unclear. V was clipped by 2 bases and J by 0 bases, with 11 bases between them. Germline V lookup: CDR1 MNHNY, CDR2 SVGAGI (reference sequence). CDR3 length equals 15 residues. The CDR3 DNA reads as TGTGCCAGCAGTTACCAGACTCCTAGCTCCTACGAGCAGTACTTC. Translated, it gives CASSYQTPSSYEQYF.

The chain couples TRBV30 to TRBJ2-5; maybe TRBD2 (6 bases). Germline V gives CDR1 GTSNPN, CDR2 SVGIG (reference sequence). The CDR3 is 15 residues long. V was shortened by 1 base and J by 2 bases, with 14 bases between the two germline ends. The CDR3 nucleotides are TGTGCCTGGAGTGGCCTGGGCGGGGAACAAGAGACCCAGTACTTC. Translating it yields CAWSGLGGEQETQYF.